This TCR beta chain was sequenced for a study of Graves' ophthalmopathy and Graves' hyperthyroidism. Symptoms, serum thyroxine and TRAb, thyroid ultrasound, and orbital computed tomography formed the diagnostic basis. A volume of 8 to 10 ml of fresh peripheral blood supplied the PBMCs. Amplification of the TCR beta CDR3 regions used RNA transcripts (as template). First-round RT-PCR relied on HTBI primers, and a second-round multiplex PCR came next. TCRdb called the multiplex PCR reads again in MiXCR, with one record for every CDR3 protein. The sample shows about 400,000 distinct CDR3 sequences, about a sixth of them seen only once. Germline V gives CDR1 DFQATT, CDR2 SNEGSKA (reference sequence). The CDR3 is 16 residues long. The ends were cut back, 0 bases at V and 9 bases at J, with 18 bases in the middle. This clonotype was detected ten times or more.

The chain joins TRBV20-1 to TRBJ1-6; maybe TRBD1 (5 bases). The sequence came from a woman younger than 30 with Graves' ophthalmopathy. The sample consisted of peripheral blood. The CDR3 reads CSARDMVRVSTSPLHF. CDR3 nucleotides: TGCAGTGCTAGAGATATGGTCAGGGTGTCGACTTCACCCCTCCACTTT.